The clone carrying this TCR beta chain has at least ten counts. Its antigen is still unknown. J was trimmed by 0 bases and V by 5 bases; bases with no gene match: 5. This CDR3 region has 16 residues. Germline V gene data show CDR1 as SGHVS and CDR2 as FNYEAQ. The data stem from a study of human T cells and chemical hapten exposure. The overall study: Variability of per-sample TCR yields stemmed mainly from small differences in pooled library volume. Overall study findings and caveats: Relative to controls, expanded TCRs formed significantly more large CDR3 similarity clusters.

Each CDR3 protein gets one entry after TCRdb re-called the RACE reads with MiXCR. This table has some 36,000 distinct CDR3 sequences, approximately 7.6% appearing once. Time point here: pre-sensitization, week 0. The sample's treatment: therapeutic diphenylcyclopropenone sensitization with weekly scalp DPC. The sequence was collected from a woman aged 45-60 years with alopecia areata. Some clones in this sample may be carry-over from other donors' samples. The genes are TRBV7-6 and TRBJ2-2; 8 bases are shared with TRBD1. Sample: whole blood, taken in connection with sensitization to the hapten diphenylcyclopropenone (DPC). This CDR3 reads CASSLGQGPNTGELFF. The CDR3 DNA reads as TGTGCCAGCAGCCTCGGACAGGGCCCGAACACCGGGGAGCTGTTTTTT. Filled out from reference TRBV7-6 and TRBJ2-2, the complete variable domain reads GAGVSQSPRYKVTKRGQDVALRCDPISGHVSLYWYRQALGQGPEFLTYFNYEAQQDKSGLPNDRFSAERPEGSISTLTIQRTEQRDSAMYRCASSLGQGPNTGELFFGEGSRLTVL.